This TCR beta chain was identified in a study of shared T cell receptors in the human thymus. Profiled with immunoSEQ multiplex PCR; TCRdb holds only in-frame clones, not every one. The sample comprises 600,000 to 900,000 clones, over 75% of which are singletons, and roughly 0.01% rests with the top ten. The CDR3 runs to 17 residues. Trimming shortened V by 10 bases and J by 2 bases, and 21 bases separated the two germline ends. Germline CDR1 reads ENHRY; CDR2 reads SYGVKD. These data also featured in a second study, about human thymus T cells. Per that study: The source of the thymus tissue was resections taken during corrective heart surgery. In unrelated individuals, thymic repertoires overlapped highly, according to related research.

This sequence joins TRBV10-3 and TRBJ2-6; D may be TRBD1 (5 bases). This TCR was recovered from a girl less than two years old with a congenital heart defect. Specimen: thymocytes. The CDR3 nucleotides read TGTGCCACCTTCCCCGAAGACAGATTCCCTGGGGCCAACGTCCTGACTTTC. Amino acids: CATFPEDRFPGANVLTF.